This T cell receptor (beta chain) was identified in a study of cytomegalovirus exposure and HLA in healthy donors. This PCR relied on a set of 60 Vbeta primers and 13 Jbeta primers. TCRdb keeps only in-frame clones here, not all; method: immunoSEQ multiplex PCR. This sample has 150,000 to 200,000 clones; 70% to 85% occur once, and the top ten carry about 3.4%. Germline V gene data show CDR1 as SQVTM and CDR2 as ANQGSEA. V was pared by 2 bases and J by 6 bases, with 6 bases of the junction left unmatched. This CDR3 has 14 residues. This clonotype originated in a man between 35 and 55 years old in good health and CMV-seropositive. The chain has TRBV29-1 and TRBJ2-5; TRBD2 agrees at 10 bases. Specimen: PBMCs. CDR3 amino acids: CSVELAGVGQTQYF. The DNA for the CDR3 is TGCAGCGTTGAACTAGCGGGAGTGGGACAGACCCAGTACTTC.